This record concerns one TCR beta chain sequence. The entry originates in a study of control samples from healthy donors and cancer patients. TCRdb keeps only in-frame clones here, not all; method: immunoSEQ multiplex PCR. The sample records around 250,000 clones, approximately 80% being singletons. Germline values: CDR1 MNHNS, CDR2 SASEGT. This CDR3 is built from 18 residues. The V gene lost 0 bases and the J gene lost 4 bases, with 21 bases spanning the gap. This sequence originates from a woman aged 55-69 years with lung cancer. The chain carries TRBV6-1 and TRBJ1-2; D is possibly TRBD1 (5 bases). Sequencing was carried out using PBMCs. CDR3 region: CASSEARGIGGKTYGYTF. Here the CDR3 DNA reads TGTGCCAGCAGTGAAGCCCGCGGGATTGGGGGGAAGACCTATGGCTACACCTTC.